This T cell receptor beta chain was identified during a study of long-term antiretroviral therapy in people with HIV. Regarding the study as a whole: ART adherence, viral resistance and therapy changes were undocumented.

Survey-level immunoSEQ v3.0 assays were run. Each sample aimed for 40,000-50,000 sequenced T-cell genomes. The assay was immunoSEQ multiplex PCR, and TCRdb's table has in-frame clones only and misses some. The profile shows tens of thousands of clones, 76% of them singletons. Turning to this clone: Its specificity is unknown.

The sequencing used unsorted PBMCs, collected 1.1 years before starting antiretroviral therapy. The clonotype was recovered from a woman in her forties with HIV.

The CDR3 region has the DNA TGTGCCAGCAGCCAAGATTATTTGGGGGCTTTCTTT. It yields the protein CASSQDYLGAFF. The rearrangement links TRBV14 to TRBJ1-1; no firm D call. V shed 0 bases and J shed 11 bases, with 10 bases lying between them. The CDR3 consists of 12 residues. Germline V gene sequence: CDR1 SGHDN, CDR2 FVKESK.